This TCR beta chain was obtained from a study of T-cell memory formation after mild COVID-19. This clonotype was seen a few times. Germline V gives CDR1 DFQATT, CDR2 SNEGSKA (reference sequence). The CDR3 spans 10 residues. Trimming removed 4 bases from V and 5 bases from J, with 5 bases in between. TCRdb ran MiXCR on the 5' RACE reads and lists one entry per CDR3 protein. The sample has 350,000 to 550,000 distinct CDR3 sequences, around 17% seen once. V usage is TRBV20-1 and J usage is TRBJ2-5; no reliable D call. Sequenced material: PBMCs or a T cell subset sorted from them (not recorded which). The source of this sequence is a man aged 18 to 29 who had mild COVID-19 (a few samples of this study predate the infection). Cell type and time point are not known. In DNA, the CDR3 is TGCAGTGCTATCCGGGAGACCCAGTACTTC. This gives the protein CSAIRETQYF.